The 16 T cell receptor beta chains presented below share a single source sample, sequenced in a study of control samples from healthy donors and cancer patients. Only in-frame clones appear in the TCRdb table, and some are missing; sequencing was by immunoSEQ multiplex PCR. The sample has fewer than 200,000 clones, 90% seen once. The sequenced sample consisted of blood. The receptors were sampled from a woman aged 50 to 60 in good health.

This rearrangement joins TRBV15 to TRBJ1-1, with D perhaps matching TRBD1 (6 bases). CDR1 and CDR2 from the germline V gene are LNHNV and YYDKDF (reference sequence). The CDR3 runs 14 residues. The V end was cut by 0 bases, the J end by 4 bases, with 9 bases between. The CDR3 protein is CATSRDLQGTEAFF. As DNA, the CDR3 is TGTGCCACCAGCAGAGATCTACAGGGCACTGAAGCTTTCTTT.

The V and J genes are TRBV27 and TRBJ2-1; 7 bases line up with TRBD1. Germline assignment: CDR1 MNHEY and CDR2 SMNVEV (reference sequence). Unmatched junction bases numbered 8, after V lost 6 bases and J lost 12 bases. The length of the CDR3 is 12 residues. The DNA of the CDR3 is TGTGCCAGCAGCCCCGGACAGGTCTCGCAGTTCTTC. Its protein product is CASSPGQVSQFF.

The chain joins TRBV7-8 to TRBJ1-1; D is ambiguous. Germline CDR1 is SGHVS and CDR2 is FQNEAQ. The germline V and J ends were trimmed by 2 bases and 11 bases, with 15 bases remaining between them. This CDR3 is 13 amino acids long. For the CDR3, the DNA is TGTGCCAGCAGCTTACGACGGGCAAGCGGGGCTTTCTTT. This codes for CASSLRRASGAFF.

V gene TRBV19 combines with J gene TRBJ1-5; D is unresolved. The CDR3 has 13 residues. The germline V gene has CDR1 LNHDA and CDR2 SQIVND (reference sequence). V lost 3 bases and J lost 7, with 10 bases in between. The CDR3 loop reads CASSIRTQQPQHF. The CDR3 coding sequence is TGTGCCAGTAGTATCCGGACCCAGCAGCCCCAGCATTTT.

The gene calls are TRBV12-3 or TRBV12-4 and TRBJ1-6; no clear D gene. V gave up 6 bases and J gave up 8 bases, with 11 bases separating them. The CDR3 loop spans 13 amino acids. The CDR3 DNA is TGTGCCAGCAGGGAGCTCCGGGATTCACCCCTCCACTTT. Translation: CASRELRDSPLHF.

This chain joins TRBV28 and TRBJ1-4, with no clear D. Germline V gene data show CDR1 as MDHEN and CDR2 as SYDVKM. This CDR3 has 13 residues. Trimming cost V 10 bases and J 8 bases, with 17 bases left between them. The CDR3: CAINRPTREKLFF. DNA for the CDR3: TGTGCCATCAACAGACCGACGCGCGAAAAACTGTTTTTT.

This clone has only a few counts. This chain uses TRBV15 with TRBJ1-3, with TRBD1 matching over 7 bases. The length of the CDR3 is 14 residues. Germline loops: CDR1 LNHNV, CDR2 YYDKDF (reference sequence). The junction had 11 bases not matched to a gene; V was cut back by 0 bases and J by 15 bases. The DNA for the CDR3 is TGTGCCACCAGCAGAGATCGGGACAGAGCCCTTGAATATTTT. The encoded protein is CATSRDRDRALEYF.

The chain recombines TRBV28 with TRBJ2-6; D possibly corresponds to TRBD1 (5 bases). The CDR3 covers 16 residues. Germline CDR1 is MDHEN and CDR2 is SYDVKM. Trimming cost V 5 bases and J 4 bases, with 15 bases left between them. CDR3 residues: CASSLYTGLGANVLTF. The DNA of the CDR3 is TGTGCCAGCAGTCTTTACACAGGTCTAGGGGCCAACGTCCTGACTTTC.

The gene calls are TRBV5-8 and TRBJ2-3; 7 bases agree with TRBD1. The ends lost 4 bases at V and 2 bases at J; junction bases unmatched: 7. The CDR3 is 15 residues long. Germline lookup yields CDR1 SGHTS and CDR2 YDEGEE. The CDR3 region is CASSLQGIVTDTQYF. The CDR3 DNA is TGTGCCAGCAGCCTACAGGGGATAGTCACAGATACGCAGTATTTT.

The rearrangement links TRBV5-1 to TRBJ2-3; D is perhaps TRBD1 (6 bases). V was pared by 4 bases and J by 6 bases, with 12 bases between. Germline-derived CDR1 and CDR2 are SGHRS and YFSETQ. The length of the CDR3 is 13 residues. For the CDR3, the DNA is TGCGCCAGCAGCCAGGGGCGGTTGGATACGCAGTATTTT. It translates to CASSQGRLDTQYF.

The genes are TRBV5-6 and TRBJ1-1; D gene ambiguous. The CDR3 has 14 amino acids. Germline loops: CDR1 SGHDT, CDR2 YYEEEE. Trimming took 1 base from V and 1 from J, leaving 8 bases between them. The CDR3, as DNA: TGTGCCAGCAGCTTGCGGATGGCGAACACTGAAGCTTTCTTT. Its protein is CASSLRMANTEAFF.

This chain connects TRBV27 to TRBJ1-2; maybe TRBD1 (6 bases). Deletions cut 3 bases from V and 8 bases from J, with 13 bases between. The CDR3 is 13 residues long. Germline V gene data show CDR1 as MNHEY and CDR2 as SMNVEV (reference sequence). Written as DNA, the CDR3 is TGTGCCAGCAGTTTTGGGGGGGCGGGGGGCTACACCTTC. As protein: CASSFGGAGGYTF.

The chain combines TRBV18 with TRBJ1-3, with D unclear. V was clipped by 0 bases and J by 4 bases, with 10 bases between them. Germline V CDR1 and CDR2: KGHSH, LQKENI. This CDR3 comprises 15 residues. The CDR3 is CASSPPAGTGNTIYF. For the CDR3, the DNA is TGTGCCAGCTCACCACCGGCGGGAACGGGAAACACCATATATTTT.

This clone appeared once. V and J are TRBV6-1 and TRBJ1-1; the D is unclear. Trimming cost V 3 bases and J 13 bases, with 12 bases left between them. This CDR3 has 11 residues. The germline CDR1 and CDR2 sequences are MNHNS and SASEGT. CDR3 nucleotides: TGTGCCAGCAGTGATATTTCTCCGCATTTCTTT. Protein sequence: CASSDISPHFF.

CDR3 nucleotide sequence: TGCGCCAGCAGTCTAACGGGGATAGATCAGCCCCAGCATTTT. Its translation is CASSLTGIDQPQHF. The chain carries TRBV5-1 and TRBJ1-5; no reliable D call. There are 14 residues in the CDR3. Germline V gene sequence: CDR1 SGHRS, CDR2 YFSETQ. The V end lost 5 bases, the J end lost 5 bases, and 14 bases lay between the germline ends.

The CDR3 sequence: CASSPPGRNTEAFF. The DNA of the CDR3 is TGTGCCAGCAGCCCTCCGGGACGGAACACTGAAGCTTTCTTT. The V gene is TRBV7-9, the J gene TRBJ1-1, with D possibly being TRBD1 (5 bases). In germline, CDR1 is SEHNR, CDR2 FQNEAQ (reference sequence). CDR3 length: 14 amino acids. With 5 bases removed from V and 1 base from J, the gap between germline ends came to 11 bases. Combining the CDR3 with reference TRBV7-9 and TRBJ1-1 gives the whole variable domain DTGVSQNPRHKITKRGQNVTFRCDPISEHNRLYWYRQTLGQGPEFLTYFQNEAQLEKSRLLSDRFSAERPKGSFSTLEIQRTEQGDSAMYLCASSPPGRNTEAFFGQGTRLTVV.